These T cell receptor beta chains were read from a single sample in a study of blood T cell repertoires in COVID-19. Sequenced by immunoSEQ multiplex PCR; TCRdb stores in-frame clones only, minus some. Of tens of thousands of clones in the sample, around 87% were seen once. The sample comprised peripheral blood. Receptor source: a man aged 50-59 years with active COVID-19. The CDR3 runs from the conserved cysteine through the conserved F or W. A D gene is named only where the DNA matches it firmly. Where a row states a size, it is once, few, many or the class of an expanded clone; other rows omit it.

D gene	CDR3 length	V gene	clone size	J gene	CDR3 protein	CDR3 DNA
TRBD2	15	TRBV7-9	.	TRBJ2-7	CASSFSSGSSYEQYF	TGTGCCAGCAGCTTTTCTAGCGGGAGTTCCTACGAGCAGTACTTC
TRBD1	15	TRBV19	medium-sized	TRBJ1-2	CASPDRGKGNYGYTF	TGTGCCAGCCCCGACAGGGGCAAGGGTAACTATGGCTACACCTTC
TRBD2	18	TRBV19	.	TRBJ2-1	CASSFASGGVVSYNEQFF	TGTGCCAGTAGTTTCGCTAGCGGGGGGGTGGTATCCTACAATGAGCAGTTCTTC
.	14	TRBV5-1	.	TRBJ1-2	CASTRLGAGYGYTF	TGCGCCAGCACCAGGCTGGGGGCCGGCTATGGCTACACCTTC
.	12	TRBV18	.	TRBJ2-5	CASSPEQETQYF	TGTGCCAGCTCACCGGAGCAAGAGACCCAGTACTTC
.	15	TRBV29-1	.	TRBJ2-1	CSVGLRGGARNEQFF	TGCAGCGTTGGTCTAAGGGGGGGCGCGCGTAATGAGCAGTTCTTC
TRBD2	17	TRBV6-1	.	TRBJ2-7	CASSEGIPRLAGGWLYF	TGTGCCAGCAGTGAGGGAATTCCGAGACTAGCGGGAGGTTGGTTGTACTTC
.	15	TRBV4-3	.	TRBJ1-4	CASRIKVQTNEKLFF	TGCGCCAGCAGAATCAAGGTACAGACTAATGAAAAACTGTTTTTT
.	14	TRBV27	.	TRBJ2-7	CASSLRNPSYEQYF	TGTGCCAGCAGTCTCAGGAACCCCTCCTACGAGCAGTACTTC
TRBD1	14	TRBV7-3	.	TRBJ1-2	CASSPGTANYGYTF	TGTGCCAGCAGCCCGGGGACAGCTAACTATGGCTACACCTTC
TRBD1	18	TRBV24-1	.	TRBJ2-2	CATSTFEGQGTNTGELFF	TGTGCCACCAGTACATTTGAGGGACAGGGGACGAACACCGGGGAGCTGTTTTTT
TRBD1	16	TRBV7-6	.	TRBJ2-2	CASSLTGNSNTGELFF	TGTGCCAGCAGCTTGACAGGGAATTCGAACACCGGGGAGCTGTTTTTT
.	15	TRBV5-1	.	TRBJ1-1	CASSPNRGQASEAFF	TGCGCCAGCAGCCCGAATCGCGGGCAGGCGTCTGAAGCTTTCTTT
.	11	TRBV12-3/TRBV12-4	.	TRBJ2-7	CASSFNYEQYF	TGTGCCAGCAGTTTTAACTACGAGCAGTACTTC
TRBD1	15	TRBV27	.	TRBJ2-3	CASRKGTGGIDTQYF	TGTGCCAGCAGGAAAGGGACAGGGGGCATAGATACGCAGTATTTT
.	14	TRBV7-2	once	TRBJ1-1	CASSFARVASEAFF	TGTGCCAGCAGCTTTGCCAGGGTGGCGTCTGAAGCTTTCTTT
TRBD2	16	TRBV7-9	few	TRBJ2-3	CASSLGGLAGADTQYF	TGTGCCAGCAGCTTAGGAGGACTAGCGGGAGCAGATACGCAGTATTTT